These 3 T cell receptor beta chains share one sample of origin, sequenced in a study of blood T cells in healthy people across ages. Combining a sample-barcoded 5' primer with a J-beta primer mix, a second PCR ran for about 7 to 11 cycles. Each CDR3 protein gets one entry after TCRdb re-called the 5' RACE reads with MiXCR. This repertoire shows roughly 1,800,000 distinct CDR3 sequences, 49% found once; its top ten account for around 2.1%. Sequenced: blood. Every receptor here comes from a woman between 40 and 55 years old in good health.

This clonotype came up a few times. CDR3 loop: CASSRGQMIYEQYF. The CDR3, as DNA: TGTGCCAGCAGCCGGGGACAGATGATCTACGAGCAGTACTTC. The rearrangement joins TRBV11-2 to TRBJ2-7, with 7 bases fitting TRBD1. Germline CDR1 is SGHAT and CDR2 is FQNNGV. This CDR3 spans 14 amino acids. V lost 5 bases, J lost 3 bases, and 7 bases stayed unmatched.

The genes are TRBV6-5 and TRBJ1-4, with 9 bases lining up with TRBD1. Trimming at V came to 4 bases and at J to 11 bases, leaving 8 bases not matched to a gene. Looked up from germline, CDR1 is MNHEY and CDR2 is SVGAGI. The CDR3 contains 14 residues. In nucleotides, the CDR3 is TGTGCCAGCAGTTCAGGACAGGGGCCAGCGAAACTGTTTTTT. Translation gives CASSSGQGPAKLFF.

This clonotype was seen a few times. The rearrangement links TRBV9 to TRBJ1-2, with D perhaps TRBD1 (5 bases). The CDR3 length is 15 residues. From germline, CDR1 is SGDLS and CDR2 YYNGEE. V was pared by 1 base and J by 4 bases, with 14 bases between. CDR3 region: CASSVNTREAYGYTF. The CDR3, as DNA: TGTGCCAGCAGCGTAAATACCAGGGAGGCCTATGGCTACACCTTC.